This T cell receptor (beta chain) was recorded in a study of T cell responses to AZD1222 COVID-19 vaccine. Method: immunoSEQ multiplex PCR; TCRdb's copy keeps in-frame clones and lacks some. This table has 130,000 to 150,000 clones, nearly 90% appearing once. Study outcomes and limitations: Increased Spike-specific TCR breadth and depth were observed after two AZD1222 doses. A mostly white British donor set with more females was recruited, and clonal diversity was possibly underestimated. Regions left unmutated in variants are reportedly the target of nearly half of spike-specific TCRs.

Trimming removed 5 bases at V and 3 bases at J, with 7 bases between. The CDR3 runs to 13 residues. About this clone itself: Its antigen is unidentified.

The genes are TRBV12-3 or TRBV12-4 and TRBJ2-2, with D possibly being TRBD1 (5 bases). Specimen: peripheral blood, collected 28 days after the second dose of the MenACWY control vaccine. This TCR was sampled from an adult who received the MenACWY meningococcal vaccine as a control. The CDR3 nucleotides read TGTGCCAGCAGTATGACAGACACCGGGGAGCTGTTTTTT. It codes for CASSMTDTGELFF.